This T cell receptor beta chain came from a study of blood T cell repertoires in COVID-19. For the study at large: Sites across the United States, Italy and Spain contributed samples from acute and convalescent COVID-19.

Profiling relied on immunoSEQ multiplex PCR, and the TCRdb table lists in-frame clones only, not all of them. The sample comprises approximately 300,000 clones, around nine tenths of which are singletons, and 4.5% to 6.5% rests with the top ten. Living in 24 US areas, the participants were between roughly 18 and 95 years of age. The CDR3 sequence is 13 residues long. V lost 6 bases and J lost 7, with 13 bases in between. The chain is built from TRBV12-3 or TRBV12-4 and TRBJ1-5, with D possibly TRBD1 on 6 matching bases. Sequences were obtained from PBMCs or T cells enriched from blood (not recorded which). This TCR was recovered from a man aged 55 to 69 who had recovered from COVID-19. CDR3 residues: CASRQGRGQPQHF. The CDR3 DNA follows: TGTGCCAGCAGACAGGGTCGAGGACAGCCCCAGCATTTT.